The clone carrying this T cell receptor beta chain was detected a few times. The entry originates in a study of regulatory T cells in long-lasting Graves disease. Investigators prepared the TCR beta libraries by applying iRepertoire HTBI primers and Arm-PCR of CDR3 regions. Using its own MiXCR run on the multiplex PCR reads, TCRdb lists one record per CDR3 protein. The table lists some 500,000 distinct CDR3 sequences, 15% to 20% of them singletons. The time point denotes: newly diagnosed GD, antithyroid drugs for less than 3 months. PBMC-derived RNA was used for the TCR library. CDR3 length: 12 residues. Germline V gene lookup returns CDR1 LNHDA and CDR2 SQIVND (reference sequence). V lost 7 bases to trimming and J lost 2 bases, with 6 bases between them. These same records also appear under a second study, on T cells in Graves' hyperthyroidism and ophthalmopathy. That investigation notes: Exclusion of patients followed from uncontrolled infection, other autoimmune disease, pregnancy or lactation. For the diagnoses, clinical symptoms, serum thyroxine and TRAb, thyroid ultrasound and orbital computed tomography were used. The TCR CDR3 first-round RT-PCR relied on the HTBI primer set. Separating ophthalmopathy from stable hyperthyroidism was achieved by a 13 V-J model.

This receptor was identified in a woman between 40 and 65 years old with Graves disease. This sample comprised peripheral blood mononuclear cells (PBMCs), obtained at new diagnosis, from a patient treated with antithyroid drugs. The V and J genes are TRBV19 and TRBJ1-5, with D hard to call. The CDR3 sequence: CASNFGNQPQHF. CDR3 DNA: TGTGCCAGTAATTTCGGCAATCAGCCCCAGCATTTT.